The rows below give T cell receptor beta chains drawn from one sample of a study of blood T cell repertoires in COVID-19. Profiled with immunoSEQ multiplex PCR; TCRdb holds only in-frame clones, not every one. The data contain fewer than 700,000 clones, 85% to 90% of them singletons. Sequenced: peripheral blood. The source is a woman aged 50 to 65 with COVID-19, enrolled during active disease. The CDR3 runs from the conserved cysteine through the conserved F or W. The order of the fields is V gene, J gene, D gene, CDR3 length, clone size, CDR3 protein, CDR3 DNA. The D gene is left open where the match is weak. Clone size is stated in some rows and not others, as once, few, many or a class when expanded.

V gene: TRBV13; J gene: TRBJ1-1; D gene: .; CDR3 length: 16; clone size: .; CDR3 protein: CASSYGQRRYKPEAFF; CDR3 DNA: TGTGCCAGCAGCTACGGACAGAGGAGGTACAAGCCTGAAGCTTTCTTT
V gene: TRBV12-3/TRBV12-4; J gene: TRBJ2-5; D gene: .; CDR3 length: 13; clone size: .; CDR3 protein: CASSLNSQETQYF; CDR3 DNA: TGTGCCAGCAGTTTAAACAGCCAAGAGACCCAGTACTTC
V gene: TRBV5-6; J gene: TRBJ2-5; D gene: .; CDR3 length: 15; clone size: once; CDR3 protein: CASSWGARGQETQYF; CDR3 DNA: TGTGCCAGCAGCTGGGGGGCCAGGGGGCAAGAGACCCAGTACTTC
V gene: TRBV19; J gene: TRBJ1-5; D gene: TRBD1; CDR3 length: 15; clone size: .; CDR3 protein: CASSPYGTGDQPQHF; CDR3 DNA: TGTGCCAGTAGTCCATACGGGACAGGTGATCAGCCCCAGCATTTT
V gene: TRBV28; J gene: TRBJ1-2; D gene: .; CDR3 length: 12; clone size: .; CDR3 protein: CASSFTGYGYTF; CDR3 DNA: TGTGCCAGCAGTTTTACAGGCTATGGCTACACCTTC
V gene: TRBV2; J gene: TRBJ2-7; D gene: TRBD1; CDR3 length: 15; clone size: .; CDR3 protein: CASSARDRELDEQYF; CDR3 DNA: TGTGCCAGCAGTGCCCGGGACAGGGAGCTCGACGAGCAGTACTTC
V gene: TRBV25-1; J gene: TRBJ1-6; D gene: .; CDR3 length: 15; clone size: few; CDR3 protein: CASRAGGGAQSPLHF; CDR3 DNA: TGTGCCAGCAGGGCTGGGGGCGGCGCGCAATCACCCCTCCACTTT
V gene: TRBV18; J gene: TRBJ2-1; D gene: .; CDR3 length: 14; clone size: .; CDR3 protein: CASSRQGPYNEQFF; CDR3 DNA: TGTGCCAGCTCACGGCAGGGCCCATACAATGAGCAGTTCTTC
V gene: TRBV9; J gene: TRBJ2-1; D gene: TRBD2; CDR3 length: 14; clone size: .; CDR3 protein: CASSAGGPVNEQFF; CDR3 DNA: TGTGCCAGCAGCGCGGGGGGGCCGGTCAATGAGCAGTTCTTC
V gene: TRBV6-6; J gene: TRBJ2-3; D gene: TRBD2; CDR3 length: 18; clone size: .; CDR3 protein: CASSRLPGLAGNTDTQYF; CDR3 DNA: TGTGCCAGCAGTCGACTACCGGGACTAGCGGGAAACACAGATACGCAGTATTTT
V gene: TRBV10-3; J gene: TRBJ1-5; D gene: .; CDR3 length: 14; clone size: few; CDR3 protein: CAISESSGNQPQHF; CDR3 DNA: TGTGCCATCAGTGAGTCATCTGGCAATCAGCCCCAGCATTTT
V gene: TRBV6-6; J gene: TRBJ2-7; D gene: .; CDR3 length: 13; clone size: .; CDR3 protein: CASSPGQTYEQYF; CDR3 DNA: TGTGCCAGCAGTCCCGGACAGACCTACGAGCAGTACTTC
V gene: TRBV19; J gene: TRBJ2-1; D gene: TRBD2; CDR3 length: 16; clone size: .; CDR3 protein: CASTPQRGSSYNEQFF; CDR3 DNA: TGTGCCAGTACCCCCCAGCGGGGAAGCTCCTACAATGAGCAGTTCTTC
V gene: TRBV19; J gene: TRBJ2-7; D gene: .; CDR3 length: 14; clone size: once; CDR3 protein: CASSLEVGSYEQYF; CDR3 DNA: TGTGCCAGTAGTTTGGAGGTGGGCTCCTACGAGCAGTACTTC
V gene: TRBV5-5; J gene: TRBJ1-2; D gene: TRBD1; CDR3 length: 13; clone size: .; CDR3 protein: CASLGQGVYGYTF; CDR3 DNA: TGTGCCAGCTTGGGACAGGGGGTCTATGGCTACACCTTC
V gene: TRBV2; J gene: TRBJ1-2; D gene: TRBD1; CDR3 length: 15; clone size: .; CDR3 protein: CASSDRTGKDYGYTF; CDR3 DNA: TGTGCCAGCAGTGATAGGACAGGGAAGGACTATGGCTACACCTTC
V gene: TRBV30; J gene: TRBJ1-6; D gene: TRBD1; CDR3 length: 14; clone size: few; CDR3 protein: CAWKRDRNNSPLHF; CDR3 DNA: TGTGCCTGGAAACGGGACAGGAATAATTCACCCCTCCACTTT
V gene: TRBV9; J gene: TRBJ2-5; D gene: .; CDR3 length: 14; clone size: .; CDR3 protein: CASSPFGAGETQYF; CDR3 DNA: TGTGCCAGCAGCCCCTTCGGAGCGGGCGAGACCCAGTACTTC
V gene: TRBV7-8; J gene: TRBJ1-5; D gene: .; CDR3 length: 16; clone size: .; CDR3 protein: CASSFWGQVSNQPQHF; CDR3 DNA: TGTGCCAGCAGCTTTTGGGGACAAGTGAGCAATCAGCCCCAGCATTTT
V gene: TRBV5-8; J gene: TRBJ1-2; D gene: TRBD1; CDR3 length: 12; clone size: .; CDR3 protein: CASSPLGQGYTF; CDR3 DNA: TGTGCCAGCAGCCCCCTGGGACAGGGCTACACCTTC
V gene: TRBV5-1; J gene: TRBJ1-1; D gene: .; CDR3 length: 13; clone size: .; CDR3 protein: CASSPHGLPGAFF; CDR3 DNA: TGCGCCAGCAGCCCACATGGACTCCCGGGAGCTTTCTTT
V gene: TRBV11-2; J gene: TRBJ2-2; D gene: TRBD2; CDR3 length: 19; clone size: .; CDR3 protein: CASSSPMMRLAGNTGELFF; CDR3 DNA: TGTGCCAGCAGCTCCCCTATGATGAGACTAGCGGGGAACACCGGGGAGCTGTTTTTT
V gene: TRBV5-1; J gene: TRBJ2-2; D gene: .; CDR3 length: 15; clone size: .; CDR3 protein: CASSAGAGSTGELFF; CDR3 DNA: TGCGCCAGCAGCGCCGGGGCGGGGAGCACCGGGGAGCTGTTTTTT
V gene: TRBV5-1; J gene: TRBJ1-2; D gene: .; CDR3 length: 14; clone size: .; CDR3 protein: CASSLVGGNYGYTF; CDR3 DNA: TGCGCCAGCAGCTTGGTGGGGGGGAACTATGGCTACACCTTC
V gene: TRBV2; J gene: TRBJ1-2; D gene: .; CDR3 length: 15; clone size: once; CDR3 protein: CASSESPQGNYGYTF; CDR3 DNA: TGTGCCAGCAGTGAGTCGCCTCAGGGGAACTATGGCTACACCTTC
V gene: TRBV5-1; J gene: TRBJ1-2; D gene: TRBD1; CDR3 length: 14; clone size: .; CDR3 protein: CASSLDGQAGGYTF; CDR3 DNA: TGCGCCAGCAGCCTCGATGGACAGGCGGGGGGCTACACCTTC
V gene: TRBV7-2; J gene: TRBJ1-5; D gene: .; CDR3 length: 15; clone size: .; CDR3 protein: CASSFHPGVEQPQHF; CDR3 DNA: TGTGCCAGCAGCTTTCACCCCGGGGTTGAGCAGCCCCAGCATTTT
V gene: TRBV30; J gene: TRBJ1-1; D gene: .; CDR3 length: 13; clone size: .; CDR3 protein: CAWRATLNTEAFF; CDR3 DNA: TGTGCCTGGAGGGCCACCTTGAACACTGAAGCTTTCTTT
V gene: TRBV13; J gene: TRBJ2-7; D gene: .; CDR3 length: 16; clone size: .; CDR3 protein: CASSFTGVGGSYEQYF; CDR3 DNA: TGTGCCAGCAGCTTTACAGGGGTCGGGGGCTCCTACGAGCAGTACTTC
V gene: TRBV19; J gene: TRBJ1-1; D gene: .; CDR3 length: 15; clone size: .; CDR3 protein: CASSIETGMGGEAFF; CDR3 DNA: TGTGCCAGTAGTATAGAAACAGGGATGGGCGGTGAAGCTTTCTTT
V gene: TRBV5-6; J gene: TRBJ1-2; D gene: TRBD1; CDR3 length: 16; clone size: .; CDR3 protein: CASSRGTGEGFYGYTF; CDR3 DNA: TGTGCCAGCAGCCGTGGGACAGGCGAAGGATTCTATGGCTACACCTTC
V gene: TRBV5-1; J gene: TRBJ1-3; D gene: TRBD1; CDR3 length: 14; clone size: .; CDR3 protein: CASSLTGGGNTIYF; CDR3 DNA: TGCGCCAGCAGCTTGACAGGGGGTGGAAACACCATATATTTT
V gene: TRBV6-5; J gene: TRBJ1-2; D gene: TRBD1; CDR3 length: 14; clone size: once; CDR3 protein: CASRRQGANYGYTF; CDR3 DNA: TGTGCCAGCAGAAGACAGGGAGCTAACTATGGCTACACCTTC
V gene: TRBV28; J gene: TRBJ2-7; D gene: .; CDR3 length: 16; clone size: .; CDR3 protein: CASIPVRVVGEGEQYF; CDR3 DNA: TGTGCCAGCATCCCTGTCCGGGTGGTAGGGGAAGGAGAGCAGTACTTC
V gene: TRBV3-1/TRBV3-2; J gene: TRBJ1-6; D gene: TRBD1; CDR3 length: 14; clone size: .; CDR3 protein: CASSQGQGNSPLHF; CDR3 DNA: TGTGCCAGCAGCCAAGGACAGGGCAATTCACCCCTCCACTTT
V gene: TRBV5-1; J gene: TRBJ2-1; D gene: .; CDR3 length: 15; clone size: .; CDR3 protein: CASSLGRISYNEQFF; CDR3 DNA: TGCGCCAGCAGCCTTGGGAGGATATCCTACAATGAGCAGTTCTTC
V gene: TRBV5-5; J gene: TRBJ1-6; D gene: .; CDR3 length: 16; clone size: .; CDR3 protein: CASSFGPPSYNSPLHF; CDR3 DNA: TGTGCCAGCAGTTTTGGCCCTCCAAGTTATAATTCACCCCTCCACTTT
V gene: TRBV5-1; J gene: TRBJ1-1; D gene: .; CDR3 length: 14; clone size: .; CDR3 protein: CASSSGIGYTEAFF; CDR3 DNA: TGCGCCAGCAGCTCCGGGATAGGGTACACTGAAGCTTTCTTT
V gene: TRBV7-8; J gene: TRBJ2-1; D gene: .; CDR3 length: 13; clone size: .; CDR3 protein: CASSQAPSGEQFF; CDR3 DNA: TGTGCCAGCAGCCAGGCCCCTAGTGGTGAGCAGTTCTTC
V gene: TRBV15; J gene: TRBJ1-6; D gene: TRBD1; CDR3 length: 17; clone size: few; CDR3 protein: CATSPRDSKLFNSPLHF; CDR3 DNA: TGTGCCACCAGCCCCCGGGACAGTAAATTGTTTAATTCACCCCTCCACTTT
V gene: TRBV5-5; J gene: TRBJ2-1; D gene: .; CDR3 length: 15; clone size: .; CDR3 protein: CASSGGGDTYNEQFF; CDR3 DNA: TGTGCCAGCAGCGGAGGCGGGGATACCTACAATGAGCAGTTCTTC
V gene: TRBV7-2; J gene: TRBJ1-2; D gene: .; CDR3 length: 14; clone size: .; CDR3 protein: CASSPRGLIYGYTF; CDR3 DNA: TGTGCCAGCAGCCCCCGAGGTTTAATTTATGGCTACACCTTC
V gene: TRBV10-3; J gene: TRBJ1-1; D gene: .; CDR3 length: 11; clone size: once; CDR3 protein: CAIRGDTEAFF; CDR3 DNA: TGTGCCATCCGGGGGGACACTGAAGCTTTCTTT
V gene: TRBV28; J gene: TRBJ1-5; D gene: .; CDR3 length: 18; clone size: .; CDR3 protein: CASRGTGARSYSNQPQHF; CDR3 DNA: TGTGCCAGCAGAGGCACAGGAGCAAGGTCCTATAGCAATCAGCCCCAGCATTTT